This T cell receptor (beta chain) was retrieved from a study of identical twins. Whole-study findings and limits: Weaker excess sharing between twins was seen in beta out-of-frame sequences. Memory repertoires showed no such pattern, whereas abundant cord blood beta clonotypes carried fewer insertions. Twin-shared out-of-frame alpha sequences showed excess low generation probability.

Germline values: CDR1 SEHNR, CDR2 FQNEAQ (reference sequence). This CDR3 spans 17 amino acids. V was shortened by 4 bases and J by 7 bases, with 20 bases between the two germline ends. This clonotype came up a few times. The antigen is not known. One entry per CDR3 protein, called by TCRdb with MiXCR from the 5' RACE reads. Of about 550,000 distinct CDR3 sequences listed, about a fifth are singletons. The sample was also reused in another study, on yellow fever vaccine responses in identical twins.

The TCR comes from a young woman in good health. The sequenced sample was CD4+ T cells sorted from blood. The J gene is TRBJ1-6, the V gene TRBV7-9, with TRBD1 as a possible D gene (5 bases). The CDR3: CASSSTTETAHNSPLHF. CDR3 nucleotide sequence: TGTGCCAGCAGCTCCACGACTGAGACAGCCCACAATTCACCCCTCCACTTT.